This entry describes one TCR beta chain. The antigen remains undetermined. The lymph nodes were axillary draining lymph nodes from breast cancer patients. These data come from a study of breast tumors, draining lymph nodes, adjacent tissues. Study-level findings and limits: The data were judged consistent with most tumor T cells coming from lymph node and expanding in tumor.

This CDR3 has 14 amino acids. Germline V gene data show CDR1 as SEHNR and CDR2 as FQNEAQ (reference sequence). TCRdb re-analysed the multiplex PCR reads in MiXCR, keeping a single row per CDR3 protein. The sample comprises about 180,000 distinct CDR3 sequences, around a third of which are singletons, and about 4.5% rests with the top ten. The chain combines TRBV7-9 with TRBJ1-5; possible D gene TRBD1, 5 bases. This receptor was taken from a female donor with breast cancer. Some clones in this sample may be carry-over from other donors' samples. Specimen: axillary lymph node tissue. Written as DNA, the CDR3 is TGTGCGCTCGCCCGGGACCTTAGCAATCAGCCCCAGCATTTT. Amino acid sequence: CALARDLSNQPQHF.